This T cell receptor beta chain was sequenced during a study of blood T cells in healthy people across ages. This CDR3 has 15 amino acids. Trimming stripped 1 base from V and 5 bases from J, with 17 bases between. Germline V gene sequence: CDR1 GTSNPN, CDR2 SVGIG (reference sequence). It was with a sample-barcoded 5' primer and a J-beta primer mix that a second PCR of roughly 7 to 12 cycles was run. TCRdb reprocessed the 5' RACE reads via MiXCR and lists one record per CDR3 protein. This repertoire shows about 720,000 distinct CDR3 sequences, 20% to 30% found once; its top ten account for under 4%. These data were likewise used in another study, on T cells of mothers and their children. As reported in that work: The data showed no persistent microchimeric T cell clones.

Sequencing used blood. The receptor comes from a boy younger than 18 in good health. The chain recombines TRBV30 with TRBJ1-2; D is uncertain. DNA for the CDR3: TGTGCCTGGAGTGAGGCAGCCACCGGCGAGTATGGCTACACCTTC. This translates into CAWSEAATGEYGYTF.